The present T cell receptor beta chain was sequenced within a study of shared clonotypes between healthy human individuals. The length of the CDR3 is 13 residues. CDR1 and CDR2 (germline): SEHNR, FQNEAQ (reference sequence). The V end lost 1 base, the J end lost 3 bases, and 7 bases lay between the germline ends. This clone was counted a single time. This sample includes further DNA sequences coding for the same CDR3. Profiled with immunoSEQ multiplex PCR; TCRdb holds only in-frame clones, not every one. The table includes millions of clones, more than 85% detected once. Positively selected for CCR7, the CD45RO-negative cells used as naive CD8 cells excluded terminally differentiated effector memory CD45RA+ cells.

This chain uses TRBV7-9 with TRBJ2-7; no reliable D call. Sequences were obtained from naive CD8+ T cells from PBMCs. The source of this sequence is a man aged 18 to 29 in good health. Some clones in this sample may be carry-over from other donors' samples. In nucleotides, the CDR3 is TGTGCCAGCAGCTTAGACCCCAGCTACGAGCAGTACTTC. Translated, it gives CASSLDPSYEQYF.